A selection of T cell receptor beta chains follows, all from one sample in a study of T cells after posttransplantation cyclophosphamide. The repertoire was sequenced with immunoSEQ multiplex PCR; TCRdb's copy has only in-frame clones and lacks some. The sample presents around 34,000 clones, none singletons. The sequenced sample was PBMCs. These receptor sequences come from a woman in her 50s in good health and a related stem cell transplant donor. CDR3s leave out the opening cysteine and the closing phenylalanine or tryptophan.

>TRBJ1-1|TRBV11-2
ASSPRGTGEAAF
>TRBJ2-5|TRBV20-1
SAIYQETQY
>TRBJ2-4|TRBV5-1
ASSLGGLGLELIQY
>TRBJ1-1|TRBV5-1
ASSSMAGKNTEAF
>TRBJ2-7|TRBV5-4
ASSSTTGTGGNEQY
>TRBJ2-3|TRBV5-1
ASSFRGPEGPDTQY
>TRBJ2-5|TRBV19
ASSRIQGAGETQY
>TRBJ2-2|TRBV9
ASSVKQGAEYVGTGELF
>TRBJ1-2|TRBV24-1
ATSGSAGRNDRYT
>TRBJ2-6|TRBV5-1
ASSWTGISGANVLT